This entry is about one TCR beta chain. It was during active infection that Seattle patients were enrolled and then longitudinally followed. The data belong to a study of blood T cell repertoires in COVID-19. On the study more broadly: The origin of the acute and convalescent COVID-19 samples was the United States, Italy and Spain. From T cells, B-cell-depleted T cells, or PBMCs came the material, which was cDNA or gDNA.

Per the study methods: Scientists estimated how many nucleated cells there were by amplifying reference gene primers. Clones were read by immunoSEQ multiplex PCR, and TCRdb kept only the in-frame ones, dropping some. The D gene and trimming were derived from the DNA, and the V and J assignments and clone size from that table. The sample lists about 170,000 clones, approximately 86% occurring once. The CDR3 runs 14 residues. With 7 bases clipped from V and 4 bases from J, the junction kept 6 bases outside the gene matches. The germline V gene encodes CDR1 SGHRS and CDR2 YFSETQ. The sequencing sample was made of peripheral blood. The origin of this receptor is a woman over 75 with COVID-19, enrolled during active disease. This chain links TRBV5-1 with TRBJ2-1; TRBD2 agrees at 9 bases. The CDR3 reads CASGFSGSYNEQFF. CDR3 DNA sequence: TGCGCCAGCGGATTTAGCGGGAGTTACAATGAGCAGTTCTTC.